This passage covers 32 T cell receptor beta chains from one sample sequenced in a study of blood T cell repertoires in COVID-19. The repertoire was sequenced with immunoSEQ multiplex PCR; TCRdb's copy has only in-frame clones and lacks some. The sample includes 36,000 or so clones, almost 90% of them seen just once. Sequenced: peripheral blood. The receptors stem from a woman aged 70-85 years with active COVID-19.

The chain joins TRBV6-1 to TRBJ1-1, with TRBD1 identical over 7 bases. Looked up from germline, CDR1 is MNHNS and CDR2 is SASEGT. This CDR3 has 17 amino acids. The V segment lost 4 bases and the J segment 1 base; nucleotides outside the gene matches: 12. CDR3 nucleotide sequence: TGTGCCAGCAGTGCCGTAGCACAGGGGCTTAGGAACACTGAAGCTTTCTTT. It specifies CASSAVAQGLRNTEAFF.

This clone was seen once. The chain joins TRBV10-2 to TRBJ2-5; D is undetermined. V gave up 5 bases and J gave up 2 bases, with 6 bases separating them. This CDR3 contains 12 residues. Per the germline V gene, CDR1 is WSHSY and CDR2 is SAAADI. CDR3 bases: TGCGCCAGCAGTACGGTACAAGAGACCCAGTACTTC. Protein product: CASSTVQETQYF.

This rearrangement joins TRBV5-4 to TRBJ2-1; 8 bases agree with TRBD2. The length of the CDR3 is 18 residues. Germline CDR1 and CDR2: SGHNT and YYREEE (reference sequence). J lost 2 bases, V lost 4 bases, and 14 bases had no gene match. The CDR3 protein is CASSESGGSRYPYNEQFF. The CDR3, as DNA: TGTGCCAGCAGCGAAAGCGGGGGCTCGCGTTACCCCTACAATGAGCAGTTCTTC.

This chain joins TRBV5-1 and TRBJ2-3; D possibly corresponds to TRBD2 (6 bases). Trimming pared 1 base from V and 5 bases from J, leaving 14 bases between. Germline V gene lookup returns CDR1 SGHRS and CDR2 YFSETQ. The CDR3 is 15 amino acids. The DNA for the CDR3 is TGCGCCAGCAGCTTGTCCGTCGGCGGGGAAGATACGCAGTATTTT. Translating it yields CASSLSVGGEDTQYF.

This CDR3 is CASSLGQGANNSPLHF. The CDR3 nucleotides are TGTGCCAGCAGCTTAGGGCAGGGGGCGAATAATTCACCCCTCCACTTT. The gene calls are TRBV7-2 and TRBJ1-6; 8 bases fit TRBD1. Germline V gives CDR1 SGHTA, CDR2 FQGNSA. The trim removed 1 base at V and 5 bases at J, leaving 4 bases unmatched. The CDR3 totals 16 residues.

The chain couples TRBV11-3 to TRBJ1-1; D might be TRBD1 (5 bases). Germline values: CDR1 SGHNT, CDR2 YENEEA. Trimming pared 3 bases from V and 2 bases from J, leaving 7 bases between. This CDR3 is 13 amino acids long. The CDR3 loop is CASSLGLNTEAFF. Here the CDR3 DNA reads TGTGCCAGCAGCTTGGGACTTAACACTGAAGCTTTCTTT.

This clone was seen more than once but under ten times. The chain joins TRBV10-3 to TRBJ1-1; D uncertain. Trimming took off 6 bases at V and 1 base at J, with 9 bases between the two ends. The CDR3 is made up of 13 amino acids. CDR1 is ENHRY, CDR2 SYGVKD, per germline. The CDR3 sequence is CAIRTPGNTEAFF. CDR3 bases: TGTGCCATCAGAACCCCGGGGAACACTGAAGCTTTCTTT.

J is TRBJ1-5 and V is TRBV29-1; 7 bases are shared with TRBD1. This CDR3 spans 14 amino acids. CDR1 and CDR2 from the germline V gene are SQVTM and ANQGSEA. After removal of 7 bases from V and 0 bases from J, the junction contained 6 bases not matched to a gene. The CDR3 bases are TGCAGCGCCCAGACAGGGAATAGCAATCAGCCCCAGCATTTT. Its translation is CSAQTGNSNQPQHF.

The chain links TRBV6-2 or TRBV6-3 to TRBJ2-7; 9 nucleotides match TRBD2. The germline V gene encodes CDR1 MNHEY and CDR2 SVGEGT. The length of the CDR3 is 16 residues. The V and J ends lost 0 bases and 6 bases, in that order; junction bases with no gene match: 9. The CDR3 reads CASSYSISGGSFEQYF. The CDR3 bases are TGTGCCAGCAGTTACTCGATAAGCGGGGGGAGTTTCGAGCAGTACTTC.

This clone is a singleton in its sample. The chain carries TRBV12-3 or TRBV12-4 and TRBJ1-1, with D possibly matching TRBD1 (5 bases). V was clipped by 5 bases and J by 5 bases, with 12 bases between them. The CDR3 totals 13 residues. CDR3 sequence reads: CASSMTEGTEAFF. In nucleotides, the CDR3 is TGTGCCAGCAGTATGACAGAAGGGACTGAAGCTTTCTTT.

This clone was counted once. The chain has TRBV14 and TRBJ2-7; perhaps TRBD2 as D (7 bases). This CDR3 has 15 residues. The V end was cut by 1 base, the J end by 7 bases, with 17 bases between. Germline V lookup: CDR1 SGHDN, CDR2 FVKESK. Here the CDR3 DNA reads TGTGCCAGCAGCCAAGTGGGGGGGGCGGTCGGTGAGCAGTACTTC. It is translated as CASSQVGGAVGEQYF. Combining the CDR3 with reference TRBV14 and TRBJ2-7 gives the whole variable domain EAGVTQFPSHSVIEKGQTVTLRCDPISGHDNLYWYRRVMGKEIKFLLHFVKESKQDESGMPNNRFLAERTGGTYSTLKVQPAELEDSGVYFCASSQVGGAVGEQYFGPGTRLTVT.

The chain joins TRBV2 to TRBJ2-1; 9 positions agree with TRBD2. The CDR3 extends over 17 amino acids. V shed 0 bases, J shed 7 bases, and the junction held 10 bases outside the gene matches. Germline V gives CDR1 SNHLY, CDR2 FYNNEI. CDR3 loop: CASSEALGRRGGNEQFF. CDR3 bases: TGTGCCAGCAGTGAAGCGCTTGGGCGGCGGGGGGGAAATGAGCAGTTCTTC.

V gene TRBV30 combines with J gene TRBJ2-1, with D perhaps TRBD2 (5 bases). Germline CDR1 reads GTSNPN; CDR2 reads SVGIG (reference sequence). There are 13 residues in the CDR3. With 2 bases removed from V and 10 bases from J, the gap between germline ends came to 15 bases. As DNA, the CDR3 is TGTGCCTGGAGTAAGGGAACGGGCGGGGAGCAGTTCTTC. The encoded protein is CAWSKGTGGEQFF.

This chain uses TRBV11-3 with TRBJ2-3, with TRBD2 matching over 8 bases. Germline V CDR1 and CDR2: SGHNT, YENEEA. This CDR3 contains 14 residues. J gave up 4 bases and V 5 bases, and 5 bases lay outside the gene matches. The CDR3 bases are TGTGCCAGCAGCGGGTTGCGGGGGGCAGATACGCAGTATTTT. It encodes CASSGLRGADTQYF.

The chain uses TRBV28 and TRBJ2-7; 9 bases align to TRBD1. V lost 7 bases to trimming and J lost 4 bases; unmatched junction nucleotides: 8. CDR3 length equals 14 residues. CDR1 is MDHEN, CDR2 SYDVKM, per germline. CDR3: CASTPGQGGYEQYF. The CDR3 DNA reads TGTGCCAGCACCCCGGGACAGGGAGGGTACGAGCAGTACTTC.

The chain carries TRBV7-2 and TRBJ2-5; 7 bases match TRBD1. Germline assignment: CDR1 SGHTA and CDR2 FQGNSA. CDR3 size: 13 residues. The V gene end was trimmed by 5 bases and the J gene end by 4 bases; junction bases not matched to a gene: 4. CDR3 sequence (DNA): TGTGCCAGCAGCCAGGGGGTTGGAGAGACCCAGTACTTC. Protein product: CASSQGVGETQYF.

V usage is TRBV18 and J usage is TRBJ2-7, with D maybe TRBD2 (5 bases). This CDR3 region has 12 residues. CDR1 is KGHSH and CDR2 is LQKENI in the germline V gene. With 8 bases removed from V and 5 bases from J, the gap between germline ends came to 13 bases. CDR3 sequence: CASRGSSHEQYF. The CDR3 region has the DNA TGTGCCAGCCGAGGGAGTAGCCACGAGCAGTACTTC.

Here the CDR3 reads CASSLGGTGFDEQFF. In DNA form, the CDR3 reads TGTGCCAGCAGCTTAGGTGGGACAGGGTTCGATGAGCAGTTCTTC. V and J are TRBV11-3 and TRBJ2-1, with 9 positions matching TRBD1. The junction had 6 bases not matched to a gene; V was cut back by 1 base and J by 8 bases. The germline V gene encodes CDR1 SGHNT and CDR2 YENEEA. This CDR3 has 15 residues.

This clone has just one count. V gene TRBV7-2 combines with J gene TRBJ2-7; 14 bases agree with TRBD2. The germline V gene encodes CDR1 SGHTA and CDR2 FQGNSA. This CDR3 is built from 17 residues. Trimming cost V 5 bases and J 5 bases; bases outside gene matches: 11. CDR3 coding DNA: TGTGCCAGCAGCCTCCCAGCGACTAGCGGGGGGGCCCACGAGCAGTACTTC. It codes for CASSLPATSGGAHEQYF.

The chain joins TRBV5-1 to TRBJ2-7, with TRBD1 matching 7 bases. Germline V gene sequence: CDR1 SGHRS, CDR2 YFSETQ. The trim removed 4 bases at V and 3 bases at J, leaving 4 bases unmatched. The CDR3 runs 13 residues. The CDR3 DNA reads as TGCGCCAGCAGCCGGGACAGCGACTACGAGCAGTACTTC. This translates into CASSRDSDYEQYF.

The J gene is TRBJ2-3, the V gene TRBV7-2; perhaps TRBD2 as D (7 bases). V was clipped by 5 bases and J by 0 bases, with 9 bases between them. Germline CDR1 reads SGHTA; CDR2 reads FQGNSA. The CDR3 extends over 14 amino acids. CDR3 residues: CASSRGGSTDTQYF. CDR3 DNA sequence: TGTGCCAGCAGCCGCGGGGGCAGCACAGATACGCAGTATTTT.

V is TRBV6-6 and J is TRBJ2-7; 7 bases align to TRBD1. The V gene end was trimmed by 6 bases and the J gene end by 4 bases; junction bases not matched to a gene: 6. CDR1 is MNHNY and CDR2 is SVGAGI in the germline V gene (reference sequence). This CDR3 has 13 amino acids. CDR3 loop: CASSTQGVYEQYF. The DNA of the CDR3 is TGTGCCAGCAGCACTCAGGGGGTTTACGAGCAGTACTTC.

The CDR3 DNA reads TGTGCCAGCAGCTTTCGGACAGGGTCTTATGAGCAGTTCTTC. This sequence encodes CASSFRTGSYEQFF. J is TRBJ2-1 and V is TRBV11-2, with 8 bases identical to TRBD1. The ends lost 3 bases at V and 8 bases at J; junction bases unmatched: 6. This CDR3 spans 14 amino acids. Germline-derived CDR1 and CDR2 are SGHAT and FQNNGV.

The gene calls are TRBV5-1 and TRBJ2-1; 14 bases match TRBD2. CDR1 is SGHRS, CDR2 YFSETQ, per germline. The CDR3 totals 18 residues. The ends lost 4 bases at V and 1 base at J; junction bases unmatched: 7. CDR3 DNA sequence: TGCGCCAGCAGCACGGGACTAGCGGGGGAAGGGTCCTACAATGAGCAGTTCTTC. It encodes CASSTGLAGEGSYNEQFF.

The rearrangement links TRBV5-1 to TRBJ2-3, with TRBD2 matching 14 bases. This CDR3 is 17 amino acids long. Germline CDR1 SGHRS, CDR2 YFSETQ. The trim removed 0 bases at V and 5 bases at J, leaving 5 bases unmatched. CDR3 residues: CASSLGLAGGRGDTQYF. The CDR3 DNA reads TGCGCCAGCAGCTTGGGACTAGCGGGGGGGCGTGGAGATACGCAGTATTTT.

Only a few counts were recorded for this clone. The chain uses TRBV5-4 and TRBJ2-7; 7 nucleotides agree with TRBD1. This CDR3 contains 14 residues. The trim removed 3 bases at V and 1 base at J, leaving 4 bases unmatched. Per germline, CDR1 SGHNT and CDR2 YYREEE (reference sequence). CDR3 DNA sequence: TGTGCCAGCAGCTGGGACAGCTCATCCTACGAGCAGTACTTC. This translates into CASSWDSSSYEQYF.

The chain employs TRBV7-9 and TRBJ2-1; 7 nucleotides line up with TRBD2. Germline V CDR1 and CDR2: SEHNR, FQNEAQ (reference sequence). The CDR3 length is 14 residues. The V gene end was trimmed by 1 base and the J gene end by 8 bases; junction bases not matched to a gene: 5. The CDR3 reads CASSLGTSVDEQFF. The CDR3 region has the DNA TGTGCCAGCAGCTTAGGGACTAGTGTCGATGAGCAGTTCTTC. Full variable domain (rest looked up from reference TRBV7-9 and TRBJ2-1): DTGVSQNPRHKITKRGQNVTFRCDPISEHNRLYWYRQTLGQGPEFLTYFQNEAQLEKSRLLSDRFSAERPKGSFSTLEIQRTEQGDSAMYLCASSLGTSVDEQFFGPGTRLTVL.

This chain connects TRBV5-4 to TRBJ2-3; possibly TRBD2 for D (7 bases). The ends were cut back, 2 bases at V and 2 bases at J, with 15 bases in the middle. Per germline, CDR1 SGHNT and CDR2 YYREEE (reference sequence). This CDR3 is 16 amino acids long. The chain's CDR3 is CASSFGGGGPTDTQYF. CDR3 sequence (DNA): TGTGCCAGCAGCTTTGGGGGCGGGGGACCCACAGATACGCAGTATTTT.

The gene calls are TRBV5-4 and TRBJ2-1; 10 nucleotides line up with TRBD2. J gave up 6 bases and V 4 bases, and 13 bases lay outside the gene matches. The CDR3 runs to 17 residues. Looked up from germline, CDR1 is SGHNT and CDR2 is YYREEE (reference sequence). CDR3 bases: TGTGCCAGCAGCCCCTCCGCAAGCGGGGGGGCAAGCAATGAGCAGTTCTTC. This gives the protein CASSPSASGGASNEQFF.

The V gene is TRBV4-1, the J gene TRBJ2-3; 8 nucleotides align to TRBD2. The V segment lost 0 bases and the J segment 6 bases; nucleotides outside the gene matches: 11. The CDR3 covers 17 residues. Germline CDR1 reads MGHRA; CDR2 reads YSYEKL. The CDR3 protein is CASSQDLSGGAPDTQYF. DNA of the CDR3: TGCGCCAGCAGCCAAGACCTATCGGGGGGGGCCCCCGATACGCAGTATTTT.

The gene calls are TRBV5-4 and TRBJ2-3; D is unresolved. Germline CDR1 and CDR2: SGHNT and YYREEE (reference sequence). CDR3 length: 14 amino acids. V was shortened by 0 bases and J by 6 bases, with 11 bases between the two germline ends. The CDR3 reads CASSLGDRVDTQYF. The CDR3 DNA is TGTGCCAGCAGCTTGGGCGACCGGGTGGATACGCAGTATTTT.

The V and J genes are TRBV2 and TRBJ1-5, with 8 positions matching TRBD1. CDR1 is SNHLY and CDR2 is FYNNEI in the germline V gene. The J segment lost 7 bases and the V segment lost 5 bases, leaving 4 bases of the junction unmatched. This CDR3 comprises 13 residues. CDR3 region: CASSQGARQPQHF. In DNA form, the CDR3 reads TGTGCCAGCAGTCAGGGGGCGAGACAGCCCCAGCATTTT.